This T cell receptor (beta chain) came from a study of T-cell memory formation after mild COVID-19. This clonotype was found a few times. TCRdb re-analysed the 5' RACE reads in MiXCR, keeping a single row per CDR3 protein. The repertoire holds about 240,000 distinct CDR3 sequences, over 8.5% seen once, with 20% to 25% in the top ten. This CDR3 comprises 18 residues. Germline V gene data show CDR1 as LGHDT and CDR2 as YNNKEL (reference sequence). The V end was cut by 5 bases, the J end by 2 bases, with 23 bases between. The chain employs TRBV3-1 and TRBJ2-3; D may correspond to TRBD1 or TRBD2 (6 bases each). Specimen: PBMCs or a T cell subset sorted from them (not recorded which). The receptor comes from a man younger than 35 who had mild COVID-19 (a few samples of this study predate the infection). Cell type and time point are not known. CDR3 nucleotide sequence: TGTGCCAGCAGCTCCCCTCCCGGGGGACAATCCCACACAGATACGCAGTATTTT. Translating it yields CASSSPPGGQSHTDTQYF.